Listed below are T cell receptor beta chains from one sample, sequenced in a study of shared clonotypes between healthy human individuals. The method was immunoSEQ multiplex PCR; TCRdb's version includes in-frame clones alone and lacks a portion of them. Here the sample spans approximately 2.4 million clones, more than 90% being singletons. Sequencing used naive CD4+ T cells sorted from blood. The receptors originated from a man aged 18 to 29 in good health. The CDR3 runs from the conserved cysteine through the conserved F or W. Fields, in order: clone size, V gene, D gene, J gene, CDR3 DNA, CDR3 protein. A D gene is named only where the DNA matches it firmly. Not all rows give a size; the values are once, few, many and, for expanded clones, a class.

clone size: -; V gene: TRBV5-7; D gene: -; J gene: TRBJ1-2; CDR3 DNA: TGTGCCAGCAGCCTAGGGGGGTGCTATGGCTACACCTTC; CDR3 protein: CASSLGGCYGYTF
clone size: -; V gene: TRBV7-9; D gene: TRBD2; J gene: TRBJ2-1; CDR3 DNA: TGTGCCAGCAGCGAATACGGGACTACGAGGGATGAGCAGTTCTTC; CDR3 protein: CASSEYGTTRDEQFF
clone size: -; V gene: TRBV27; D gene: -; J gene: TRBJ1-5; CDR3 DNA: TGTGCCAGCAGTTTAGGGGGGGCGAGCAATCAGCCCCAGCATTTT; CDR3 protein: CASSLGGASNQPQHF
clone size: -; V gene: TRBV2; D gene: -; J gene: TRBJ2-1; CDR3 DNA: TGTGCCAGCAGTGTGTCAAGGGACTCCTACAATGAGCAGTTCTTC; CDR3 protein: CASSVSRDSYNEQFF
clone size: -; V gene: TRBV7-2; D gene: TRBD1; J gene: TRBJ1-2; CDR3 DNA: TGTGCCAGCAGCTTAGGGACAGGGGGCGCTCGTGGCTACACCTTC; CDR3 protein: CASSLGTGGARGYTF
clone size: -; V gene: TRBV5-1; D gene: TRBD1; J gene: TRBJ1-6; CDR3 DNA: TGCGCCAGCAGCGCAGGACAGGGTTTCGGATCACCCCTCCACTTT; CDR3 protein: CASSAGQGFGSPLHF
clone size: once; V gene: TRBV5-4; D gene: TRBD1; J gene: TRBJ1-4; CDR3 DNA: TGTGCCAGCAGCTTGCGGACAGGGGGCCTGACTAATGAAAAACTGTTTTTT; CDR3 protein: CASSLRTGGLTNEKLFF
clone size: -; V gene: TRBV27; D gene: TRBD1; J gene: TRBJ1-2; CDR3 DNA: TGTGCCAGCAGTTTTAGACAGGGGAATGGCTACACCTTC; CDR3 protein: CASSFRQGNGYTF
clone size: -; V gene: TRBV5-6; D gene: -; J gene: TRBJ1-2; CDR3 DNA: TGTGCCAGCAGCTTAGGAGGGGCCCCCTACTATGGCTACACCTTC; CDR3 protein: CASSLGGAPYYGYTF
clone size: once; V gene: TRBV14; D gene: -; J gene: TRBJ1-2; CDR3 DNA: TGTGCCAGCAGCCAAGATTCAGGAGTCCATGGCTACACCTTC; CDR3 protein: CASSQDSGVHGYTF
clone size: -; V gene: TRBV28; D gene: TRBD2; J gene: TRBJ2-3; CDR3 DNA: TGTGCCAGCAGTTTGACTAGCGGCACAGATACGCAGTATTTT; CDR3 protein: CASSLTSGTDTQYF
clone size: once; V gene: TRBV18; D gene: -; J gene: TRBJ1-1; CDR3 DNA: TGTGCCAGCTCACCACTCGGACAGACGGGAGTGAACACTGAAGCTTTCTTT; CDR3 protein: CASSPLGQTGVNTEAFF
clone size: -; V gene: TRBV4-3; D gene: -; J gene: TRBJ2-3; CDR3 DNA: -; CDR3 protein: CASSQAFGPGGTDTQYF
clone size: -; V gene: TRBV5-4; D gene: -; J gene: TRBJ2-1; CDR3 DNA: -; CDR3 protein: CASSSGGVSLDEQFF
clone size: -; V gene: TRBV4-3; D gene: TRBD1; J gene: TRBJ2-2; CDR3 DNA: TGCGCCAGCAGCCACGGACAGGGAAACACCGGGGAGCTGTTTTTT; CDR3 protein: CASSHGQGNTGELFF
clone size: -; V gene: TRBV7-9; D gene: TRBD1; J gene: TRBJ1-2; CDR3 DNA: TGTGCCAGCAGTTACGGACAGGGGGACTATGGCTACACCTTC; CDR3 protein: CASSYGQGDYGYTF
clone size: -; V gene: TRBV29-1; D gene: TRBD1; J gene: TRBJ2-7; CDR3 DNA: TGCAGCGTTCGGACAGGGGGGGACGAGCAGTACTTC; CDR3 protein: CSVRTGGDEQYF
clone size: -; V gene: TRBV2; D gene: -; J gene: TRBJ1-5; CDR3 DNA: TGTGCCAGCAGTGCGGAGGGTGTGCGGGTTAATCAGCCCCAGCATTTT; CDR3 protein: CASSAEGVRVNQPQHF
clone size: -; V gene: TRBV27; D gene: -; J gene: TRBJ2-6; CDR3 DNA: TGTGCCAGCAGTTTATGGGGGTCTGGGGCCAACGTCCTGACTTTC; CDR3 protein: CASSLWGSGANVLTF
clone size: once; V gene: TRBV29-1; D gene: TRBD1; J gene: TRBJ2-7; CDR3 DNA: TGCAGCGCCAATAGGGGGCCTGGGTACGAGCAGTACTTC; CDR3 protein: CSANRGPGYEQYF
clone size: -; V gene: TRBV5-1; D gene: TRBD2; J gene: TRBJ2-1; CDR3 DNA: TGCGCCAGCAGCTTTGCGGGAGGGGTCTACAATGAGCAGTTCTTC; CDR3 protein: CASSFAGGVYNEQFF
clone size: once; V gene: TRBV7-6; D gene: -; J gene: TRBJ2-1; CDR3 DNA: TGTGCCAGCAGCTTGGTGTCATTTCGGGGACTGCTTACAGAGCAGTTCTTC; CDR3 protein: CASSLVSFRGLLTEQFF
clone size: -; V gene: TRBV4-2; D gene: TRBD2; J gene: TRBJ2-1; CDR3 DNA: TGTGCCAGCAGCCAAGATCGGACTAGCGGGGGGGGCTCCTACAATGAGCAGTTCTTC; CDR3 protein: CASSQDRTSGGGSYNEQFF
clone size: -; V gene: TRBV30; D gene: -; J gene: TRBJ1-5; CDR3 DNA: TGTGCCTGGAGTTTGGACAGTAGGGGCAATCAGCCCCAGCATTTT; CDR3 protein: CAWSLDSRGNQPQHF
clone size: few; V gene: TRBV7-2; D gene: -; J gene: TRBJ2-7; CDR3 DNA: TGTGCCAGCAGCTTATCGTCCGAGCAGTACTTC; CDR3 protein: CASSLSSEQYF
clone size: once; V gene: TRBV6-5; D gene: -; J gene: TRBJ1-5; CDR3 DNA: TGTGCCAGCGCCCGGGGTCGGTTGGAACCCCAGCATTTT; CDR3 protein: CASARGRLEPQHF
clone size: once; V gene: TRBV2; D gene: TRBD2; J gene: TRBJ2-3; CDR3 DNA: TGTGCCAGGGGGTCTAATGAATTGGCGGGAGCCACAGATACGCAGTATTTT; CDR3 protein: CARGSNELAGATDTQYF
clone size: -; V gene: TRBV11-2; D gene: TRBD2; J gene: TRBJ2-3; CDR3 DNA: TGTGCCAGCAGCCGAGGACTAGCAGGAGATACGCAGTATTTT; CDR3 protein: CASSRGLAGDTQYF
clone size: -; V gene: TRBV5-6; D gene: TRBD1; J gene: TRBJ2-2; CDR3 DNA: TGTGCCAGCAGCTTACCAGGGGGTACCGGGGAGCTGTTTTTT; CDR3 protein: CASSLPGGTGELFF
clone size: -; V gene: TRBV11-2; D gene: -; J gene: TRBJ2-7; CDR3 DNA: TGTGCCAGCAGCTTAAGGGGTACGCCGGAGCAGTACTTC; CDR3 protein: CASSLRGTPEQYF
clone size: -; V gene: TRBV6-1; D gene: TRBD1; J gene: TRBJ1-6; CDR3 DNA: TGTGCCAGCAGTGAACAAAGACAGGGGCAGACCTATAATTCACCCCTCCACTTT; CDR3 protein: CASSEQRQGQTYNSPLHF
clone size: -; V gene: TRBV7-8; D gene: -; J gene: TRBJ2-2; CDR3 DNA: TGTGCCAGCAGCTTCGGCTCAGGCATAAACACCGGGGAGCTGTTTTTT; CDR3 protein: CASSFGSGINTGELFF
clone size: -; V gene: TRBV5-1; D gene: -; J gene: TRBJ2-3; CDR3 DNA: TGCGCCAGCAGCTTCTCCAGCGGACGCACAGATACGCAGTATTTT; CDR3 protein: CASSFSSGRTDTQYF
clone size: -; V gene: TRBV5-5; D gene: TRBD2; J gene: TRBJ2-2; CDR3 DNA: TGTGCCAGCAGCTTGACGGCGGGAGGGACCACCGGGGAGCTGTTTTTT; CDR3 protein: CASSLTAGGTTGELFF
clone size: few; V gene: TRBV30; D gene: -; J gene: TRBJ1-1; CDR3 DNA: TGTGCCTGGAGTCGGCAGCCGAACACTGAAGCTTTCTTT; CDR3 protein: CAWSRQPNTEAFF
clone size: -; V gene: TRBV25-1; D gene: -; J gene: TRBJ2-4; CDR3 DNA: TGTGCCAGCAGAGACCCCCTGGAGAACATTCAGTACTTC; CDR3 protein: CASRDPLENIQYF
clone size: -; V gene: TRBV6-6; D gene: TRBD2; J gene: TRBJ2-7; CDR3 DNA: TGTGCCAGCCGTTACTTGGTTAGCGGGAGCCACGAGCAGTACTTC; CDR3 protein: CASRYLVSGSHEQYF
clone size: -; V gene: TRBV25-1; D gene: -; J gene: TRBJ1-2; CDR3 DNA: TGTGCCAGCAGTAAACCCGGGACGGCATTCTATGGCTACACCTTC; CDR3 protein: CASSKPGTAFYGYTF
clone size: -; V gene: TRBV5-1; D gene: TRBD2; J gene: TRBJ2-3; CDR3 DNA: TGCGCCAGCAGCCCAGGGACTAGCGGGAGGTCTAGCACAGATACGCAGTATTTT; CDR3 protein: CASSPGTSGRSSTDTQYF
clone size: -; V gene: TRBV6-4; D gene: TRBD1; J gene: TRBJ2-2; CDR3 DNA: TGTGCCAGCAGCCCACAGGGGATGAACACCGGGGAGCTGTTTTTT; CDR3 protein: CASSPQGMNTGELFF
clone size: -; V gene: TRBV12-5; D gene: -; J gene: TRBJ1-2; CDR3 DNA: TGTGCTAGTGGGGTGGCTTCGGATAGCTATGGCTACACCTTC; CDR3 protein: CASGVASDSYGYTF
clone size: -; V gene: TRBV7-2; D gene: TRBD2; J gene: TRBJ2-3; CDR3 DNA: TGTGCCAGCAGAATAGCGGGAACCACAGATACGCAGTATTTT; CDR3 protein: CASRIAGTTDTQYF
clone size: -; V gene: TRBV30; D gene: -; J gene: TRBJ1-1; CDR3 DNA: TGTGCCTGGAGTGCCCAAACGAACACTGAAGCTTTCTTT; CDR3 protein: CAWSAQTNTEAFF
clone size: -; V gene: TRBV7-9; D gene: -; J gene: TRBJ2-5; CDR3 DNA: TGTGCCAGCAGCTCCGGCTCACAAGAGACCCAGTACTTC; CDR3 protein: CASSSGSQETQYF
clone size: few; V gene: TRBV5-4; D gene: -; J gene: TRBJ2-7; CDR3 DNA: TGTGCCAGCAGCTTGGACGTAGGGGGGTTCGAGCAGTACTTC; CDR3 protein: CASSLDVGGFEQYF
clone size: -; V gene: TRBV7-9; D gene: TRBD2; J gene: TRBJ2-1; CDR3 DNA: TGTGCCAGCAGCCTACTAGCGGGAGGCGACAATGAGCAGTTCTTC; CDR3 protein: CASSLLAGGDNEQFF
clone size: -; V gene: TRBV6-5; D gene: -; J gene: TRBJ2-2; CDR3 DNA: TGTGCCAGCAGTTACGCCGCGGGCGGGGAGCTGTTTTTT; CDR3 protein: CASSYAAGGELFF
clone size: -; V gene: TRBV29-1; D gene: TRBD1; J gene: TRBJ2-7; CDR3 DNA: TGCAGCGTAGTATATTTTTTGACAGGGGGCCACGAGCAGTACTTC; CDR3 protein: CSVVYFLTGGHEQYF
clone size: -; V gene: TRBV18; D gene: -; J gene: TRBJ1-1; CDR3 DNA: TGTGCCAGCTCACCTGAGTGGACGACCAGACAGTCTCGGGACACTGAAGCTTTCTTT; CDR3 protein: CASSPEWTTRQSRDTEAFF
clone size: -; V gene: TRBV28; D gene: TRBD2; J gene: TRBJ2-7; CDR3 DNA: TGTGCCAGCAGTTTAATAGCGGGAAGGTACGAGCAGTACTTC; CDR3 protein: CASSLIAGRYEQYF
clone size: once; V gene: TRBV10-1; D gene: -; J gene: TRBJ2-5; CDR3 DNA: TGCGCCAGCAGTGAGTCGGGATCCCAAGAGACCCAGTACTTC; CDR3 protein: CASSESGSQETQYF
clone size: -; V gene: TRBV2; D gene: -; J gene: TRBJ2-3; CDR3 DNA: TGTGCCAGCAGGGTGACAGCAGATACGCAGTATTTT; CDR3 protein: CASRVTADTQYF
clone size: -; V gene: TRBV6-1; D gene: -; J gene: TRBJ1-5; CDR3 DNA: TGTGCCAGCAGCTGGGACACCACTAGCAATCAGCCCCAGCATTTT; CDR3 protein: CASSWDTTSNQPQHF
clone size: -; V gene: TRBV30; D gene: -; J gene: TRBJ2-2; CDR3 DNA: TGTGCCTGGAGTGTATGGGAGAGCGGGGAGCTGTTTTTT; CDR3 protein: CAWSVWESGELFF